These 31 T cell receptor beta chains came from one sample sequenced in a study of T-cell memory formation after mild COVID-19 (dated by TCRdb to the early 2020s). The method behind the library was 5' RACE. Data came from an Illumina NovaSeq 6000. Clones were called with MiXCR by TCRdb after fastp trimmed the public reads at Q25, and only in-frame beta chains were retained. Identical CDR3 proteins give one entry, which carries the most common genes and DNA. The sample table records approximately 250,000 distinct CDR3 sequences; 15% to 19% of these occur just once. The top ten constitute over 2% of the sample. The sample was PBMCs or a T cell subset sorted from them (not recorded which). The receptors shown here come from an adult woman who had mild COVID-19 (a few samples of this study predate the infection). The sample titles of this study are shuffled in the database, so cell type and time point are left out; the donor was told from shared clones.

The chain recombines TRBV3-1 with TRBJ1-5; tentative D call: TRBD1 (5 bases). The CDR3 sequence is 18 residues long. The V end lost 2 bases, the J end lost 0 bases, and 17 bases lay between the germline ends. The germline V gene has CDR1 LGHDT and CDR2 YNNKEL (reference sequence). CDR3 bases: TGTGCCAGCAGCCAATACCACCCAGACAGTTCTAGCAATCAGCCCCAGCATTTT. Translated, it gives CASSQYHPDSSSNQPQHF. The whole variable domain, remainder taken from reference TRBV3-1 and TRBJ1-5, is DTAVSQTPKYLVTQMGNDKSIKCEQNLGHDTMYWYKQDSKKFLKIMFSYNNKELIINETVPNRFSPKSPDKAHLNLHINSLELGDSAVYFCASSQYHPDSSSNQPQHFGDGTRLSIL.

This clonotype was found a few times. The genes are TRBV6-5 and TRBJ2-7; TRBD1 is a possible D gene (5 bases). V shed 2 bases and J shed 0 bases, with 11 bases lying between them. Germline V CDR1 and CDR2: MNHEY, SVGAGI. CDR3 length: 15 residues. The CDR3 DNA sequence: TGTGCCAGCAGTTACGAACAGGCAGGCTCCTACGAGCAGTACTTC. Translation: CASSYEQAGSYEQYF.

The chain is built from TRBV30 and TRBJ2-3, with 9 positions matching TRBD2. The CDR3 extends over 15 amino acids. J lost 4 bases, V lost 0 bases, and 5 bases had no gene match. The V gene's germline CDR1 is GTSNPN and CDR2 SVGIG (reference sequence). CDR3 nucleotides: TGTGCCTGGAGTGTACAAGCGGGAGGCGCAGATACGCAGTATTTT. Its translation is CAWSVQAGGADTQYF.

This chain links TRBV4-3 with TRBJ2-2, with 8 bases aligning to TRBD2. The CDR3 runs to 15 residues. Germline trimming cut 0 bases from V and 9 bases from J; bases unmatched to any gene: 6. CDR1 is LGHNA, CDR2 YSLEER, per germline. CDR3 protein: CASSQDRTSSRELFF. CDR3 nucleotides: TGCGCCAGCAGCCAAGATAGGACTAGCTCCAGGGAGCTGTTTTTT.

The chain combines TRBV15 with TRBJ2-1; TRBD2 might be the D (7 bases). The CDR3 sequence is 16 residues long. CDR1 is LNHNV, CDR2 YYDKDF, per germline (reference sequence). V was trimmed by 0 bases and J by 3 bases, leaving 12 bases between them. In DNA, the CDR3 is TGTGCCACCAGCAGAGAGGCGGGGGCCAACTACAATGAGCAGTTCTTC. This encodes CATSREAGANYNEQFF. Filled out from reference TRBV15 and TRBJ2-1, the complete variable domain reads DAMVIQNPRYQVTQFGKPVTLSCSQTLNHNVMYWYQQKSSQAPKLLFHYYDKDFNNEADTPDNFQSRRPNTSFCFLDIRSPGLGDTAMYLCATSREAGANYNEQFFGPGTRLTVL.

In this sample, this clonotype turned up a few times. The chain combines TRBV19 with TRBJ2-7; 8 bases are shared with TRBD1. The germline V gene has CDR1 LNHDA and CDR2 SQIVND (reference sequence). With V trimmed by 4 bases and J by 0 bases, 2 bases remained unmatched. The CDR3 is made up of 14 amino acids. CDR3: CASSTDRASYEQYF. The CDR3 region has the DNA TGTGCCAGTAGTACGGACAGGGCCTCCTACGAGCAGTACTTC.

This clonotype has more than one count but fewer than ten. The chain has TRBV7-8 and TRBJ2-1, with TRBD2 matching over 10 bases. This CDR3 contains 17 residues. From germline, CDR1 is SGHVS and CDR2 FQNEAQ. With V trimmed by 0 bases and J by 2 bases, 4 bases remained unmatched. CDR3 bases: TGTGCCAGCAGCTTAGCGCTAGCGGGAGTGGCCTACAATGAGCAGTTCTTC. It translates to CASSLALAGVAYNEQFF.

This sequence joins TRBV12-3 or TRBV12-4 and TRBJ1-6; D unresolved. Between the trimmed V and J ends, which lost 1 base and 8 bases, there was a span of 12 bases. The length of the CDR3 is 15 residues. The CDR3 loop is CASSLGPGGYSPLHF. The CDR3 DNA sequence: TGTGCCAGCAGTTTAGGTCCGGGCGGGTATTCACCCCTCCACTTT.

This clonotype was recorded many times. This chain joins TRBV7-9 and TRBJ2-5; D gene ambiguous. Trimming shortened V by 3 bases and J by 9 bases, and 8 bases separated the two germline ends. Germline CDR1 is SEHNR and CDR2 is FQNEAQ (reference sequence). The CDR3 is 11 residues long. The CDR3 here is CASSLNEAQYF. The CDR3 coding sequence is TGTGCCAGCAGCTTGAATGAGGCCCAGTACTTC.

This clonotype was detected a few times. The chain uses TRBV11-2 and TRBJ1-4, with D maybe TRBD1 (5 bases). Germline CDR1 and CDR2: SGHAT and FQNNGV. The V end was cut by 4 bases, the J end by 4 bases, with 16 bases between. There are 16 residues in the CDR3. The CDR3 sequence: CASSSGRGGGNEKLFF. In DNA form, the CDR3 reads TGTGCCAGCAGCTCTGGACGGGGGGGAGGTAATGAAAAACTGTTTTTT.

This clonotype was observed a few times. The chain uses TRBV7-2 and TRBJ2-7, with 9 bases lining up with TRBD2. Trimming cost V 2 bases and J 7 bases; bases outside gene matches: 12. CDR3 length: 16 amino acids. CDR1 SGHTA and CDR2 FQGNSA come from the germline V gene. CDR3 DNA: TGTGCCAGCAGCTTATCCGCCGGGACTAGCATTTCGGAGCAGTACTTC. Protein: CASSLSAGTSISEQYF.

This clonotype was seen a handful of times. This chain uses TRBV10-3 with TRBJ2-1; possible D gene TRBD1, 7 bases. Trimming left V 3 bases short and J 7 bases short, with 13 bases between. CDR1 and CDR2 from the germline V gene are ENHRY and SYGVKD. The CDR3 consists of 14 residues. CDR3 coding DNA: TGTGCCATCAGTGATCAGGGGGGTTCTAATGAGCAGTTCTTC. Its translation: CAISDQGGSNEQFF.

The chain is built from TRBV19 and TRBJ2-3; a weak D match, TRBD1 (6 bases). Germline V CDR1 and CDR2: LNHDA, SQIVND (reference sequence). CDR3 length: 16 residues. The V gene lost 5 bases and the J gene lost 2 bases, with 17 bases spanning the gap. The CDR3: CASSRRDRSVTDTQYF. For the CDR3, the DNA is TGTGCCAGTAGTCGTAGAGACAGGTCCGTCACAGATACGCAGTATTTT.

The chain has TRBV7-2 and TRBJ1-1; no definite D call. Trimming left V 2 bases short and J 5 bases short, with 15 bases between. The CDR3 runs 15 residues. Germline values: CDR1 SGHTA, CDR2 FQGNSA. The CDR3 region has the DNA TGTGCCAGCAGCTTAAGTGCTTCTCTGACGACTGAAGCTTTCTTT. Protein: CASSLSASLTTEAFF.

This clonotype was detected a few times. The chain employs TRBV4-1 and TRBJ2-3, with D hard to call. Germline loops: CDR1 MGHRA, CDR2 YSYEKL. The CDR3 covers 17 residues. V was trimmed by 0 bases and J by 0 bases, leaving 13 bases between them. This CDR3 reads CASSQEGAKLSTDTQYF. The CDR3 nucleotides read TGCGCCAGCAGCCAAGAAGGTGCAAAACTTAGCACAGATACGCAGTATTTT.

This clonotype was seen only a few times. The chain uses TRBV6-1 and TRBJ1-1; D gene unclear. The ends were cut back, 1 base at V and 0 bases at J, with 12 bases in the middle. The CDR3 spans 16 residues. The germline gives CDR1 MNHNS, CDR2 SASEGT. DNA of the CDR3: TGTGCCAGCAGTGAAGAGGTGGGGTTTATGAACACTGAAGCTTTCTTT. As protein: CASSEEVGFMNTEAFF.

This clonotype has a handful of counts. The V gene is TRBV7-6, the J gene TRBJ2-5; D may correspond to TRBD1 or TRBD2 (6 bases each). This CDR3 spans 15 amino acids. With 5 bases removed from V and 1 base from J, the gap between germline ends came to 14 bases. Germline CDR1 is SGHVS and CDR2 is FNYEAQ. The CDR3 DNA follows: TGTGCCAGCAGCCCCCGTCCGGGGGCCCAAGAGACCCAGTACTTC. The encoded protein is CASSPRPGAQETQYF.

This clonotype was counted between two and nine times. The chain combines TRBV9 with TRBJ2-1, with D possibly being TRBD1 or TRBD2 (6 bases each). CDR1 SGDLS and CDR2 YYNGEE come from the germline V gene. The CDR3 runs 13 residues. Trimming stripped 0 bases from V and 9 bases from J, with 10 bases between. DNA of the CDR3: TGTGCCAGCAGCGTAGGAGGGGGGATTGAGCAGTTCTTC. This encodes CASSVGGGIEQFF. Using reference TRBV9 and TRBJ2-1 for the parts outside the CDR3, the full variable domain is DSGVTQTPKHLITATGQRVTLRCSPRSGDLSVYWYQQSLDQGLQFLIQYYNGEERAKGNILERFSAQQFPDLHSELNLSSLELGDSALYFCASSVGGGIEQFFGPGTRLTVL.

This clonotype was counted only a few times. This sequence joins TRBV11-2 and TRBJ1-4, with unresolved D. Germline V lookup: CDR1 SGHAT, CDR2 FQNNGV. The CDR3 sequence is 15 residues long. Deletions cut 4 bases from V and 6 bases from J, with 15 bases between. This chain's CDR3 is CASSSSWANHEKLFF. The CDR3 coding sequence is TGTGCCAGCAGCTCCTCATGGGCTAACCATGAAAAACTGTTTTTT.

This clonotype was detected a few times. This chain joins TRBV20-1 and TRBJ1-3, with a tentative D call TRBD1 (6 bases). CDR1 and CDR2 (germline): DFQATT, SNEGSKA (reference sequence). The CDR3 has 15 amino acids. V was trimmed by 2 bases and J by 3 bases, leaving 14 bases between them. The CDR3 DNA follows: TGCAGTGCTAGAAGGCGGGGGGCAGGTGGAAACACCATATATTTT. Translation gives CSARRRGAGGNTIYF.

Many counts were recorded for this clonotype. The CDR3 protein is CASSSRFSPEGRTDTQYF. The CDR3 DNA reads as TGTGCCAGCAGTTCTCGATTTTCCCCGGAAGGTCGTACAGATACGCAGTATTTT. The rearrangement links TRBV12-3 or TRBV12-4 to TRBJ2-3; no definite D call. CDR3 length: 18 amino acids. V lost 4 bases, J lost 3 bases, and 23 bases lay in between.

The chain has TRBV9 and TRBJ2-1; D gene ambiguous. The length of the CDR3 is 12 residues. Germline V gene sequence: CDR1 SGDLS, CDR2 YYNGEE. V lost 3 bases, J lost 3 bases, and 4 bases lay in between. The CDR3 DNA sequence: TGTGCCAGCAGCGCGGTCTACAATGAGCAGTTCTTC. It translates to CASSAVYNEQFF.

The chain carries TRBV2 and TRBJ2-7, with D possibly matching TRBD2 (6 bases). The CDR3 contains 14 residues. Deletions cut 6 bases from V and 2 bases from J, with 14 bases between. The V gene's germline CDR1 is SNHLY and CDR2 FYNNEI. CDR3 region: CASRKEGFPYEQYF. In DNA form, the CDR3 reads TGTGCCAGCAGAAAGGAGGGCTTTCCCTACGAGCAGTACTTC.

This clonotype was counted a few times. The chain recombines TRBV20-1 with TRBJ2-3; tentative D call: TRBD1 (7 bases). Trimming left V 7 bases short and J 0 bases short, with 14 bases between. The CDR3 runs to 14 residues. Germline V gene sequence: CDR1 DFQATT, CDR2 SNEGSKA (reference sequence). CDR3 loop: CSGRGHLSTDTQYF. The CDR3 DNA reads TGCAGTGGGAGGGGGCACCTCAGCACAGATACGCAGTATTTT.

V gene TRBV6-2 or TRBV6-3 combines with J gene TRBJ2-1; 9 bases line up with TRBD2. This CDR3 has 15 amino acids. The V and J ends lost 5 bases and 7 bases, in that order; junction bases with no gene match: 9. In germline, CDR1 is MNHEY, CDR2 SVGEGT. The CDR3 sequence is CASSPRGSGGNEQFF. The CDR3 coding sequence is TGTGCCAGCAGTCCCCGTGGTAGCGGGGGTAATGAGCAGTTCTTC.

The chain carries TRBV12-3 or TRBV12-4 and TRBJ2-5; D may be TRBD2 (6 bases). The V end lost 11 bases, the J end lost 4 bases, and 20 bases lay between the germline ends. The CDR3 has 14 residues. The CDR3 spells CASRDGGGSETQYF. CDR3 DNA: TGTGCCTCCCGGGACGGGGGTGGCTCAGAGACCCAGTACTTC.

This chain connects TRBV27 to TRBJ1-2; D perhaps matches TRBD1 (6 bases). V was clipped by 6 bases and J by 8 bases, with 16 bases between them. The CDR3 sequence is 13 residues long. The germline V gene encodes CDR1 MNHEY and CDR2 SMNVEV (reference sequence). This CDR3 is CASSAPQGLGYTF. The CDR3 nucleotides read TGTGCCAGCAGCGCCCCTCAGGGGTTGGGCTACACCTTC.

The CDR3 spells CASSQVGVEQYF. Written as DNA, the CDR3 is TGTGCCAGCAGCCAAGTTGGGGTCGAGCAGTACTTC. The V gene is TRBV3-1, the J gene TRBJ2-7, with D unclear. CDR3 size: 12 residues. Between the trimmed V and J ends, which lost 1 base and 6 bases, there was a span of 7 bases. Germline CDR1 is LGHDT and CDR2 is YNNKEL (reference sequence).

Only a few counts were recorded for this clonotype. The chain couples TRBV5-1 to TRBJ1-3; TRBD1 matches at 7 bases. J lost 4 bases, V lost 4 bases, and 8 bases had no gene match. CDR3 length: 15 residues. Germline CDR1 reads SGHRS; CDR2 reads YFSETQ. The CDR3 coding sequence is TGCGCCAGCAGCAGGACAGGTCTGCAAGGAAACACCATATATTTT. It is translated as CASSRTGLQGNTIYF.

This clonotype was observed many times. The chain has TRBV20-1 and TRBJ2-1; 10 nucleotides line up with TRBD2. V trimming: 3 bases; J trimming: 3 bases; junction bases outside the gene matches: 5. The germline CDR1 and CDR2 sequences are DFQATT and SNEGSKA (reference sequence). The CDR3 is 15 amino acids. CDR3 residues: CSARPLAGVYNEQFF. DNA of the CDR3: TGCAGTGCTAGGCCGCTAGCGGGAGTCTACAATGAGCAGTTCTTC.

This clonotype was seen a few times. V is TRBV5-1 and J is TRBJ2-1, with TRBD2 identical over 10 bases. Germline V gene lookup returns CDR1 SGHRS and CDR2 YFSETQ. The V segment lost 2 bases and the J segment 8 bases; nucleotides outside the gene matches: 10. The CDR3 runs to 16 residues. The CDR3 loop is CASSFLSGGVVDEQFF. CDR3 nucleotide sequence: TGCGCCAGCAGCTTTTTAAGCGGGGGGGTAGTTGATGAGCAGTTCTTC.